The 29 T cell receptor beta chains below were found in one sample sequenced in a study of regulatory T cells in long-lasting Graves disease. Time point denoted: persistent/refractory GD, antithyroid drugs over 5 years with positive TRAb. The TCR library was made from RNA extracted from PBMCs. Building the TCR beta libraries relied on iRepertoire HTBI primers, and CDR3 regions underwent Arm-PCR. TCRdb used MiXCR to reprocess the multiplex PCR reads, holding one entry per CDR3 protein. The sample consists of 420,000 or so distinct CDR3 sequences, about 20% of them appearing once. The source material was peripheral blood mononuclear cells (PBMCs), sampled when the disease was refractory, from a patient treated with antithyroid drugs. The receptors were sampled from a female donor with Graves disease.

This clonotype was detected only a few times. The chain employs TRBV4-3 and TRBJ1-2, with no clear D. The CDR3 is 17 residues long. V was clipped by 0 bases and J by 6 bases, with 20 bases between them. The germline V gene encodes CDR1 LGHNA and CDR2 YSLEER. The DNA of the CDR3 is TGCGCCAGCAGCCAAGATCTCATTGTCGGGTGGAGGGATGGCTACACCTTC. It codes for CASSQDLIVGWRDGYTF.

This clonotype was counted many times. The CDR3 sequence: CASKVLEGKTYEQYF. Here the CDR3 DNA reads TGTGCCAGCAAGGTACTCGAGGGAAAGACCTACGAGCAGTACTTC. The chain uses TRBV7-9 and TRBJ2-7; the D gene is possibly TRBD2 (5 bases). The CDR3 contains 15 residues. V gave up 7 bases and J gave up 2 bases, with 18 bases separating them. Germline CDR1 SEHNR, CDR2 FQNEAQ (reference sequence).

There are a few counts of this clonotype. V usage is TRBV7-9 and J usage is TRBJ1-1, with D maybe TRBD1 (5 bases). This CDR3 region has 15 residues. Germline V lookup: CDR1 SEHNR, CDR2 FQNEAQ (reference sequence). Trimming left V 6 bases short and J 2 bases short, with 16 bases between. The CDR3 region has the DNA TGTGCCAGCAGTCAAAGGAGGGGTTTTAACACTGAAGCTTTCTTT. As protein: CASSQRRGFNTEAFF.

As concerns this clonotype: This could be a read error, since a much larger clone is one nucleotide away. The chain combines TRBV7-2 with TRBJ2-5; D may correspond to TRBD1 or TRBD2 (5 bases each). Per germline, CDR1 SGHTA and CDR2 FQGNSA. The CDR3 is 14 amino acids. The CDR3 DNA is TGTGCCAGCAGCTTCCCGGGACGGTCGATCGCCCAGCACTTC. It yields the protein CASSFPGRSIAQHF.

Worth noting for this clonotype: A read error may produce the germline difference seen at one junction end. The chain is built from TRBV6-4 and TRBJ1-2; TRBD1 might be the D (6 bases). In germline, CDR1 is MRHNA, CDR2 SNTAGT. This CDR3 spans 15 amino acids. This chain's CDR3 is CASGETPAGEGGYTF. The CDR3 region has the DNA TGTGCCAGCGGTGAAACCCCGGCAGGGGAAGGTGGCTACACCTTC.

This clonotype was observed many times. The chain is built from TRBV9 and TRBJ2-2; D might be TRBD2 (5 bases). The germline V and J ends were trimmed by 5 bases and 0 bases, with 8 bases remaining between them. The CDR3 sequence is 14 residues long. CDR1 SGDLS and CDR2 YYNGEE come from the germline V gene. In DNA, the CDR3 is TGTGCCAGCAGACGGGATACGAACACCGGGGAGCTGTTTTTT. Its translation: CASRRDTNTGELFF.

This chain joins TRBV6-2 or TRBV6-3 and TRBJ1-2; D unclear. Trimming stripped 0 bases from V and 0 bases from J, with 8 bases between. CDR1 and CDR2 (germline): MNHEY, SVGEGT. The CDR3 totals 15 residues. The CDR3 reads CASSYSAASNYGYTF. CDR3 sequence (DNA): TGTGCCAGCAGTTACTCGGCAGCTTCTAACTATGGCTACACCTTC.

This chain connects TRBV9 to TRBJ1-1; 8 nucleotides line up with TRBD1. The CDR3 contains 15 residues. Germline loops: CDR1 SGDLS, CDR2 YYNGEE. Trimming removed 3 bases from V and 5 bases from J; junction bases left unmatched: 9. This chain's CDR3 is CASSERATGVTEAFF. CDR3 in DNA: TGTGCCAGCAGCGAGAGGGCGACAGGGGTTACTGAAGCTTTCTTT.

The chain combines TRBV6-2 or TRBV6-3 with TRBJ2-1, with 12 bases lining up with TRBD2. Germline CDR1 and CDR2: MNHEY and SVGEGT. With V trimmed by 5 bases and J by 8 bases, 7 bases remained unmatched. This CDR3 is built from 15 residues. The CDR3 protein is CASSERTSGRHEQFF. CDR3 sequence (DNA): TGTGCCAGCAGTGAACGTACTAGCGGGAGGCATGAGCAGTTCTTC.

V gene TRBV20-1 combines with J gene TRBJ2-7; TRBD1 aligns across 9 bases. The length of the CDR3 is 13 residues. The germline V gene encodes CDR1 DFQATT and CDR2 SNEGSKA (reference sequence). Trimming at V came to 5 bases and at J to 6 bases, leaving 8 bases not matched to a gene. The CDR3 sequence: CSAAAGTGSEQYF. In nucleotides, the CDR3 is TGCAGTGCTGCCGCCGGGACAGGGAGCGAGCAGTACTTC.

This rearrangement joins TRBV19 to TRBJ1-2; D is uncertain. CDR1 is LNHDA and CDR2 is SQIVND in the germline V gene (reference sequence). This CDR3 region has 14 residues. Trimming took 11 bases from V and 2 from J, leaving 18 bases between them. In DNA, the CDR3 is TGTGCCCGTTTTTCGACGCTTCGGAACTATGGCTACACCTTC. Its protein product is CARFSTLRNYGYTF.

This clonotype was seen ten or more times. This sequence joins TRBV11-3 and TRBJ2-7, with D hard to call. Germline lookup yields CDR1 SGHNT and CDR2 YENEEA. The V end lost 0 bases, the J end lost 7 bases, and 16 bases lay between the germline ends. The CDR3 is 15 residues long. The CDR3 bases are TGTGCCAGCAGCTTAGATTCGACAAGATTCGGGGAGCAGTACTTC. Translating it yields CASSLDSTRFGEQYF.

The chain employs TRBV9 and TRBJ2-2; 8 nucleotides line up with TRBD2. CDR1 and CDR2 (germline): SGDLS, YYNGEE. Germline trimming cut 3 bases from V and 4 bases from J; bases unmatched to any gene: 8. CDR3 length equals 16 residues. The CDR3 nucleotides read TGTGCCAGCAGCGGCCGGGGGGGGCCAGTCACCGGGGAGCTGTTTTTT. Translating it yields CASSGRGGPVTGELFF.

As concerns this clonotype: A much larger clone lies a single base off, so this may be a read error. The rearrangement joins TRBV2 to TRBJ1-3; 7 bases map to TRBD1. CDR3 length: 14 amino acids. Germline CDR1 and CDR2: SNHLY and FYNNEI. The CDR3 is CASTEGQFGNTLYF. CDR3 DNA: TGTGCCAGCACCGAGGGACAGTTCGGAAACACCTTATATTTT. The entire variable domain, with the rest obtained from reference TRBV2 and TRBJ1-3, is as follows: EPEVTQTPSHQVTQMGQEVILRCVPISNHLYFYWYRQILGQKVEFLVSFYNNEISEKSEIFDDQFSVERPDGSNFTLKIRSTKLEDSAMYFCASTEGQFGNTLYFGEGSWLTVV.

This clonotype was detected ten times or more. The chain carries TRBV28 and TRBJ2-5; D could derive from TRBD1 or TRBD2 (5 bases each). In germline, CDR1 is MDHEN, CDR2 SYDVKM. V lost 5 bases and J 2 bases, leaving 12 bases between the germline ends. The CDR3 consists of 14 residues. This CDR3 is CASSAPGRQETQYF. The DNA for the CDR3 is TGTGCCAGCAGTGCCCCGGGGCGGCAAGAGACCCAGTACTTC.

This chain links TRBV6-1 with TRBJ2-1, with 7 bases that match TRBD2. Per germline, CDR1 MNHNS and CDR2 SASEGT. CDR3 length equals 14 residues. V gave up 7 bases and J gave up 4 bases; unmatched junction bases: 7. CDR3 in DNA: TGTGCCAGCACCGAAGCGGGATTGTACAATGAGCAGTTCTTC. The encoded protein is CASTEAGLYNEQFF.

The genes are TRBV6-2 or TRBV6-3 and TRBJ2-4, with D hard to call. The V gene's germline CDR1 is MNHEY and CDR2 SVGEGT. The CDR3 runs 17 residues. Deletions cut 5 bases from V and 1 base from J, with 18 bases between. CDR3: CASSDPNRAAAKNIQYF. DNA for the CDR3: TGTGCCAGCAGTGATCCGAATCGCGCAGCGGCCAAAAACATTCAGTACTTC.

The table lists this clonotype with a few counts. This chain connects TRBV14 to TRBJ2-2; no reliable D call. Germline lookup yields CDR1 SGHDN and CDR2 FVKESK. The ends were cut back, 0 bases at V and 4 bases at J, with 6 bases in the middle. CDR3 length: 14 residues. CDR3 DNA: TGTGCCAGCAGCCAAGATATTGGCACCGGGGAGCTGTTTTTT. Its translation is CASSQDIGTGELFF.

A few counts support this clonotype. CDR3 sequence (DNA): TGCGCCAGCAGCCAAGAAGTTGTATGGCTAGCGGGAAGCCAAGAGACCCAGTACTTC. It encodes CASSQEVVWLAGSQETQYF. The chain carries TRBV4-1 and TRBJ2-5; 9 bases are a match to TRBD2. Germline V gene data show CDR1 as MGHRA and CDR2 as YSYEKL. CDR3 size: 19 residues. V trimming: 0 bases; J trimming: 1 base; junction bases outside the gene matches: 12.

This clonotype was detected many times. V and J are TRBV27 and TRBJ1-1; TRBD1 matches 8 bases. This CDR3 has 14 residues. The V gene end was trimmed by 6 bases and the J gene end by 5 bases; junction bases not matched to a gene: 8. Looked up from germline, CDR1 is MNHEY and CDR2 is SMNVEV (reference sequence). The CDR3 DNA is TGTGCCAGCAGCACCCCAGGGGGCTTGACTGAAGCTTTCTTT. This encodes CASSTPGGLTEAFF.

In regard to this clonotype: This may be a read error, as it is one base from a much larger clone. The chain joins TRBV24-1 to TRBJ2-2, with TRBD2 identical over 7 bases. The V gene's germline CDR1 is KGHDR and CDR2 SFDVKD. With 5 bases clipped from V and 1 base from J, the junction kept 0 bases outside the gene matches. The CDR3 runs 14 residues. The CDR3 region has the DNA TGTGCCACCAGTGCGGGAGGGAACACCGGGGAGCTGTTTTTT. Translating it yields CATSAGGNTGELFF.

This clonotype was recorded many times. The rearrangement links TRBV12-3 or TRBV12-4 to TRBJ2-5; 10 bases line up with TRBD2. The CDR3 contains 16 residues. Losses at the gene ends were 3 bases for V and 4 bases for J; bases not matched to a gene: 8. DNA of the CDR3: TGTGCCAGCAGTTTTTTAGCTAGCGGGAGAGGAGAGACCCAGTACTTC. Residues: CASSFLASGRGETQYF.

With regard to this clonotype: Being one base from a much bigger clone, this may be a read error. This CDR3 is missing its conserved last phenylalanine or tryptophan, likely due to a read error. The CDR3 spells CSASEANEQYS. The CDR3 DNA sequence: TGCAGTGCTAGTGAGGCGAACGAGCAGTACTCC. V usage is TRBV20-1 and J usage is TRBJ2-7; no reliable D call. The germline V gene encodes CDR1 DFQATT and CDR2 SNEGSKA (reference sequence). Between the trimmed V and J ends, which lost 3 bases and 5 bases, there was a span of 8 bases. CDR3 length equals 11 residues.

This clonotype has a count of ten or more. The chain combines TRBV19 with TRBJ1-4, with TRBD1 matching 7 bases. Germline-derived CDR1 and CDR2 are LNHDA and SQIVND (reference sequence). The junction had 10 bases not matched to a gene; V was cut back by 6 bases and J by 3 bases. The CDR3 length is 16 residues. CDR3 sequence (DNA): TGTGCCAGTAGCCCCTCCCGGGACAGCGCTAATGAAAAACTGTTTTTT. Protein: CASSPSRDSANEKLFF. Combining the CDR3 with reference TRBV19 and TRBJ1-4 gives the whole variable domain DGGITQSPKYLFRKEGQNVTLSCEQNLNHDAMYWYRQDPGQGLRLIYYSQIVNDFQKGDIAEGYSVSREKKESFPLTVTSAQKNPTAFYLCASSPSRDSANEKLFFGSGTQLSVL.

This clonotype was seen repeatedly, ten times or more. This CDR3 reads CASSPGTGRAGELFF. CDR3 bases: TGTGCCAGCAGCCCCGGGACAGGGCGCGCCGGGGAGCTGTTTTTT. This chain joins TRBV7-3 and TRBJ2-2; the match to TRBD1 covers 9 bases. CDR1 and CDR2 (germline): SGHTA, FQGTGA. V shed 5 bases, J shed 6 bases, and the junction held 7 bases outside the gene matches. The CDR3 length is 15 residues.

This clonotype was observed at least ten times. V usage is TRBV2 and J usage is TRBJ2-5; 9 positions match TRBD1. The CDR3 has 15 amino acids. Trimming at V came to 2 bases and at J to 3 bases, leaving 4 bases not matched to a gene. Germline loops: CDR1 SNHLY, CDR2 FYNNEI. CDR3 region: CASSEMDRGKETQYF. The CDR3 DNA reads TGTGCCAGCAGTGAAATGGACAGGGGAAAAGAGACCCAGTACTTC. The full variable domain, rest sourced from reference TRBV2 and TRBJ2-5, is EPEVTQTPSHQVTQMGQEVILRCVPISNHLYFYWYRQILGQKVEFLVSFYNNEISEKSEIFDDQFSVERPDGSNFTLKIRSTKLEDSAMYFCASSEMDRGKETQYFGPGTRLLVL.

Written as DNA, the CDR3 is TGTGCCAGCAGTTTATCGACGGGGGGGCGAGAGCAGTACTTC. This encodes CASSLSTGGREQYF. The rearrangement joins TRBV27 to TRBJ2-7; TRBD2 aligns across 8 bases. The germline V gene has CDR1 MNHEY and CDR2 SMNVEV (reference sequence). V gave up 0 bases and J gave up 7 bases; unmatched junction bases: 5. CDR3 length equals 14 residues.

At least ten counts were recorded for this clonotype. The gene calls are TRBV12-3 or TRBV12-4 and TRBJ1-1; D unresolved. V gave up 6 bases and J gave up 6 bases, with 23 bases separating them. The CDR3 runs 16 residues. CDR3 coding DNA: TGTGCCAGCAGAAAGGTCCTCGAAGGGTCGGCCGCTGAAGCTTTCTTT. Translation: CASRKVLEGSAAEAFF.

The chain employs TRBV6-5 and TRBJ2-6; 7 positions agree with TRBD2. Trimming cost V 0 bases and J 0 bases; bases outside gene matches: 8. CDR1 and CDR2 (germline): MNHEY, SVGAGI. The CDR3 is 19 residues long. This CDR3 is CASSYSGGSFSSGANVLTF. CDR3 in DNA: TGTGCCAGCAGTTACTCCGGCGGGAGCTTCAGCTCTGGGGCCAACGTCCTGACTTTC.